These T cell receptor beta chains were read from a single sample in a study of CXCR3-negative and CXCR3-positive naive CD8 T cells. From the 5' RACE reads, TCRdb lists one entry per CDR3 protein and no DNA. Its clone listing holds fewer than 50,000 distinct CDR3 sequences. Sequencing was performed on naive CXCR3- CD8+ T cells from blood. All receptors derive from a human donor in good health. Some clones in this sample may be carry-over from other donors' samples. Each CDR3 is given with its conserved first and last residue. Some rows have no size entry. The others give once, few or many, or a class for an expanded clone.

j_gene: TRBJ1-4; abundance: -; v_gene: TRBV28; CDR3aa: CASSYRDSNEKLFF
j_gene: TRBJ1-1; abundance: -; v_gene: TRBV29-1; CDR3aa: CSVDPTGTGEAFF
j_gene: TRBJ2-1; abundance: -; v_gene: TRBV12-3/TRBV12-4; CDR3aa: CASRLGNEQFF
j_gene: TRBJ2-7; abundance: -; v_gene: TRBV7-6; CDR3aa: CASSLEGTRPSYEQYF
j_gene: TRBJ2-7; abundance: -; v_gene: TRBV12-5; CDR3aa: CASGVDRGGYYEQYF
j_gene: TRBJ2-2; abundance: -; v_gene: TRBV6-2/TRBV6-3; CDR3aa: CASRMLLRTNTGELFF
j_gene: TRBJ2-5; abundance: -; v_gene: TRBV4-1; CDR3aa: CASSQDNGAGREETQYF
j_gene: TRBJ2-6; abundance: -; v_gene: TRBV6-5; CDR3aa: CASSPLAPGDGANVLTF
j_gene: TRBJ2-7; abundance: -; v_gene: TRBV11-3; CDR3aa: CASSSRTGGDYEQYF
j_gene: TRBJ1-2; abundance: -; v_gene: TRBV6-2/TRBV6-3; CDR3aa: CASSYIWTGAPQRDGYTF
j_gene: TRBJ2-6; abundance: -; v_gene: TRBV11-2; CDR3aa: CASSLAGGEGANVLTF
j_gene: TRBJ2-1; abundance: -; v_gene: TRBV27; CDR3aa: CASSLNAGGYNEQFF
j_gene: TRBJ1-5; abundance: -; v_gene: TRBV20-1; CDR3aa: CSADYREGSNQPQHF
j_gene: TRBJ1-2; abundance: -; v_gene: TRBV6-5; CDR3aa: CASSYSPDNYGYTF
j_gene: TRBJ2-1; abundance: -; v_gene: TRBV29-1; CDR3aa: CSLEERGLDNEQFF
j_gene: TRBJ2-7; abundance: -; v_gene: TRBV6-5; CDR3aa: CASSYATPGQSYEQYF
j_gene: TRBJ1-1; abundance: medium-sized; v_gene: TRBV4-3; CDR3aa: CASSQDPDGDTEAFF
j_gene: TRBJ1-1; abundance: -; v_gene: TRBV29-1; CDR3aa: CSVEGTGTELTEAFF
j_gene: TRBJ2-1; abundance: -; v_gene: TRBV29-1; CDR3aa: CSADGRGYNEQFF
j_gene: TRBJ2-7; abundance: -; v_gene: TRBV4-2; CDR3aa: CASSQARRADEQYF
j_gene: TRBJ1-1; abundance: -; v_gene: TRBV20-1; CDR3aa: CSARDGQRDTEAFF
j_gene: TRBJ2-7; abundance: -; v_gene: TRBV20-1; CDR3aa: CSAPLSAITYEQYF
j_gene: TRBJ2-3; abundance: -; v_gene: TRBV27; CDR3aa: CASRLTSTDTQYF
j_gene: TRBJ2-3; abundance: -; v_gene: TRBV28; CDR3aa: CASSSPRQESTDTQYF
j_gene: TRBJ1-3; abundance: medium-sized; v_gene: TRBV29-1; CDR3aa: CSVETDSGNTIYF
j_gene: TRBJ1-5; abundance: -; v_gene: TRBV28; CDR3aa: CASSRSQVVDQPQHF
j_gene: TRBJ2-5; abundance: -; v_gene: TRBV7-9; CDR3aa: CASSLSSYRVGETQYF